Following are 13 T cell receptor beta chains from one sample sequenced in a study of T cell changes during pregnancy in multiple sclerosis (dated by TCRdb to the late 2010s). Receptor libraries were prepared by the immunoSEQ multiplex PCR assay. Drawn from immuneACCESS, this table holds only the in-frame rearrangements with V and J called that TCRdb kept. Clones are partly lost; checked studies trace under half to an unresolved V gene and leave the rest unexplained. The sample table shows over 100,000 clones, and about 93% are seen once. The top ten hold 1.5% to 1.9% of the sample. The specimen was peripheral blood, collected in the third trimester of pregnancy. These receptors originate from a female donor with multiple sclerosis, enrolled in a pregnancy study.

CDR3 sequence: CASSHRRGREETQYF. The CDR3 DNA reads as TGCGCCAGCAGCCATCGCCGGGGGAGAGAAGAGACCCAGTACTTC. The rearrangement uses TRBV5-1 and TRBJ2-5, with D perhaps TRBD2 (6 bases). CDR3 length: 15 residues. V shed 4 bases and J shed 3 bases, with 16 bases lying between them. Germline V gene lookup returns CDR1 SGHRS and CDR2 YFSETQ. Full variable domain (rest looked up from reference TRBV5-1 and TRBJ2-5): KAGVTQTPRYLIKTRGQQVTLSCSPISGHRSVSWYQQTPGQGLQFLFEYFSETQRNKGNFPGRFSGRQFSNSRSEMNVSTLELGDSALYLCASSHRRGREETQYFGPGTRLLVL.

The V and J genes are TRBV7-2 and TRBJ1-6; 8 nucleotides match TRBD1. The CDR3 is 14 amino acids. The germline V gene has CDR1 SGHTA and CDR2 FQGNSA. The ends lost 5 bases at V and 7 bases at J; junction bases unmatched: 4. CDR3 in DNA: TGTGCCAGCAGCGTAACAGGGGGGAATTCACCCCTCCACTTT. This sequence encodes CASSVTGGNSPLHF.

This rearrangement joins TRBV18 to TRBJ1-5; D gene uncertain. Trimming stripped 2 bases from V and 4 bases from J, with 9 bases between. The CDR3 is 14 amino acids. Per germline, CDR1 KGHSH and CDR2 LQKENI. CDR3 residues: CASSPRQANQPQHF. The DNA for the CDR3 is TGTGCCAGCTCACCAAGGCAGGCAAATCAGCCCCAGCATTTT.

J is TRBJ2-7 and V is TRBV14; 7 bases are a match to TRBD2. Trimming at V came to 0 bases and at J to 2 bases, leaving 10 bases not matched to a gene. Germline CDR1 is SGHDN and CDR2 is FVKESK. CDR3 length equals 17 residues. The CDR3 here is CASSQDVGRRGTYEQYF. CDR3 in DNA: TGTGCCAGCAGCCAAGATGTGGGGAGGCGGGGGACCTACGAGCAGTACTTC.

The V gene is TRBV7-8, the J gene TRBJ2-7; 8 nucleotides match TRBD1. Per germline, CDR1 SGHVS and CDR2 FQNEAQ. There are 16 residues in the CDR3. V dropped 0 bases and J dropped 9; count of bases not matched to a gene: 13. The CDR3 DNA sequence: TGTGCCAGCAGCTTAGCGGATGGGACAGGAGCTAGTTTGCAGTACTTC. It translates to CASSLADGTGASLQYF.

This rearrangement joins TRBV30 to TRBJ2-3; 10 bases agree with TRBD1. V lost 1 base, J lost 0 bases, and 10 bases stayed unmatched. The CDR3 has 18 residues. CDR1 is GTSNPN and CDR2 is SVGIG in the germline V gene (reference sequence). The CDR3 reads CAWSAWDRGRPSTDTQYF. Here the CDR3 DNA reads TGTGCCTGGAGTGCATGGGACAGGGGACGACCTAGCACAGATACGCAGTATTTT.

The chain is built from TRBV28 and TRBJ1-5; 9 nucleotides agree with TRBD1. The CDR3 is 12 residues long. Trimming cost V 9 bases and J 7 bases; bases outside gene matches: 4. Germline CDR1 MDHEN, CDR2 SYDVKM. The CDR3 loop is CASGQGYQPQHF. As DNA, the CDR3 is TGTGCCAGTGGACAGGGGTACCAGCCCCAGCATTTT.

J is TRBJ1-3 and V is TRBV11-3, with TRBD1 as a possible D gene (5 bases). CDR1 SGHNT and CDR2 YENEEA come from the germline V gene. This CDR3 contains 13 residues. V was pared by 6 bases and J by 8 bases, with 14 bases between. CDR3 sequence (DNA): TGTGCCAGCAGTTTCGGACCCAGGGACACCATATATTTT. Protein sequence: CASSFGPRDTIYF.

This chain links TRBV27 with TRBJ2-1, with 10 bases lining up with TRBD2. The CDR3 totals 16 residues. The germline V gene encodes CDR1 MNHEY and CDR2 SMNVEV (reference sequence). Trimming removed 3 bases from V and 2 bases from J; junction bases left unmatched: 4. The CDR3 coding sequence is TGTGCCAGCAGTTTCTCCCTAGCGGGAGCCTACAATGAGCAGTTCTTC. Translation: CASSFSLAGAYNEQFF.

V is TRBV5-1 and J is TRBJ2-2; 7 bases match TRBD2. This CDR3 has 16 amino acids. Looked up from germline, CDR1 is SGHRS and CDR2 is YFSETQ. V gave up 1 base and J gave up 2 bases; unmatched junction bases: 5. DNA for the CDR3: TGCGCCAGCAGCTTGCGTACGGGAGGCAACACCGGGGAGCTGTTTTTT. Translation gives CASSLRTGGNTGELFF.

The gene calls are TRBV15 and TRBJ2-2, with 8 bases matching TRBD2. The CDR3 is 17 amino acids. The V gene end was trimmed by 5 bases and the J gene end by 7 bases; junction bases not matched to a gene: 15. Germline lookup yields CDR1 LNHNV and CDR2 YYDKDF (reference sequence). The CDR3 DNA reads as TGTGCCACCAGCGGAAGAGACGGGACTAGAGGCGTCGGGGAGCTGTTTTTT. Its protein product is CATSGRDGTRGVGELFF.

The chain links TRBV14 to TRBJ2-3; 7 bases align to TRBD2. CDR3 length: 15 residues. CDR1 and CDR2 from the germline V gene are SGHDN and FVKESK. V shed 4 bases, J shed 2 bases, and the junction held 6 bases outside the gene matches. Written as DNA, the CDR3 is TGTGCCAGCAGCCTCAGAGCGGGATACACAGATACGCAGTATTTT. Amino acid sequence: CASSLRAGYTDTQYF.

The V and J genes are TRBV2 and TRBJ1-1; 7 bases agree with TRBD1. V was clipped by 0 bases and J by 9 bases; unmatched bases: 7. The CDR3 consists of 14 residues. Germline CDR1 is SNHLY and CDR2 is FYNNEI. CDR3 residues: CASSEAGQDLQAFF. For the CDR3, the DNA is TGTGCCAGCAGTGAAGCCGGACAGGACCTTCAAGCTTTCTTT. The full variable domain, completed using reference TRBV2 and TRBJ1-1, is EPEVTQTPSHQVTQMGQEVILRCVPISNHLYFYWYRQILGQKVEFLVSFYNNEISEKSEIFDDQFSVERPDGSNFTLKIRSTKLEDSAMYFCASSEAGQDLQAFFGQGTRLTVV.